This TCR beta chain is from a study of blood T cells in healthy people across ages. The study's findings and limits: Expanded clonotype changes were possibly confounded by unknown donor CMV status.

They isolated at least 7 million PBMCs from each sample. V shed 6 bases and J 3 bases; nucleotides not matched to a gene: 7. This CDR3 has 14 residues. Germline CDR1 MNHEY, CDR2 SVGAGI. A sample-barcoded 5' primer and a J-beta primer mix were used in a second PCR of roughly 7 to 11 cycles. TCRdb processed the 5' RACE reads anew with MiXCR; each CDR3 protein has one entry. Of roughly 1,800,000 distinct CDR3 sequences detected, around 50% appear once; the ten largest clones hold about 2.1%. As to this clonotype: Its antigen is not identified.

The chain carries TRBV6-5 and TRBJ1-2; TRBD1 matches 7 bases. Material: blood. The sequence was collected from a woman between 40 and 55 years old in good health. CDR3 in DNA: TGTGCCAGCAGAGACAGGGAATTCGACTATGGCTACACCTTC. This gives the protein CASRDREFDYGYTF.